The 28 T cell receptor beta chains reported below all come from one sample, sequenced in a study of CD4 T cells in relation to SARS-CoV-2 and coronaviruses. Their antigens remain unidentified. Measured with immunoSEQ multiplex PCR; TCRdb has only the in-frame clones, and not every one. The sample consists of some 40,000 clones, roughly 80% of them appearing once. Sequenced: naive CD4+ T cells from PBMCs, cultured in vitro. Noted subset: naive CD4+ T cells isolated by negative enrichment. Receptor source: an adult with COVID-19.

V and J are TRBV19 and TRBJ2-3, with 10 bases identical to TRBD2. The CDR3 extends over 15 amino acids. Germline assignment: CDR1 LNHDA and CDR2 SQIVND (reference sequence). Unmatched junction bases numbered 5, after V lost 6 bases and J lost 2 bases. CDR3 nucleotide sequence: TGTGCCAGTAGCTGGACTAGCGGTTACACAGATACGCAGTATTTT. This translates into CASSWTSGYTDTQYF.

The V call is TRBV4-1, the J call TRBJ2-1, with D possibly being TRBD2 (6 bases). Germline CDR1 is MGHRA and CDR2 is YSYEKL. V lost 2 bases and J lost 9, with 20 bases in between. The CDR3 is 16 residues long. CDR3 in amino acids: CASSQQQRGLETEQFF. Here the CDR3 DNA reads TGCGCCAGCAGCCAACAACAACGGGGACTTGAAACTGAGCAGTTCTTC.

This clone was observed a single time. V is TRBV7-9 and J is TRBJ2-3; no firm D call. Germline values: CDR1 SEHNR, CDR2 FQNEAQ (reference sequence). Trimming took off 3 bases at V and 0 bases at J, with 1 base between the two ends. This CDR3 is built from 12 residues. This chain's CDR3 is CASSFSTDTQYF. The CDR3, as DNA: TGTGCCAGCAGCTTTAGCACAGATACGCAGTATTTT.

The chain combines TRBV10-3 with TRBJ2-2; the D gene is possibly TRBD2 (5 bases). Germline values: CDR1 ENHRY, CDR2 SYGVKD. Trimming took off 4 bases at V and 6 bases at J, with 9 bases between the two ends. This CDR3 spans 13 amino acids. The CDR3 DNA reads as TGTGCCATCAGTGGGCTAGCCGCCGGGGAGCTGTTTTTT. Translating it yields CAISGLAAGELFF.

This clone was seen a few times. This rearrangement joins TRBV3-1 (or the pseudogene TRBV3-2) to TRBJ2-1; 13 positions match TRBD2. Germline CDR1 is LGHDT and CDR2 is YNNKEL (reference sequence). This CDR3 region has 15 residues. Unmatched junction bases numbered 6, after V lost 4 bases and J lost 9 bases. CDR3 loop: CASSRGTSGMVEQFF. DNA of the CDR3: TGTGCCAGCAGCCGTGGGACTAGCGGGATGGTTGAGCAGTTCTTC.

V gene TRBV5-1 combines with J gene TRBJ2-2, with D possibly being TRBD1 (5 bases). The V end lost 4 bases, the J end lost 3 bases, and 10 bases lay between the germline ends. The CDR3 consists of 14 residues. CDR1 is SGHRS and CDR2 is YFSETQ in the germline V gene. The CDR3 bases are TGCGCCAGCAGCAAAGACAGAGACACCGGGGAGCTGTTTTTT. Translated: CASSKDRDTGELFF.

J is TRBJ2-1 and V is TRBV5-6; D not certain. CDR1 and CDR2 (germline): SGHDT, YYEEEE. Trimming removed 4 bases from V and 8 bases from J, with 13 bases in between. This CDR3 region has 13 residues. The CDR3 DNA reads TGTGCCAGCAGCCCCGAATCGTGGGATGAGCAGTTCTTC. Translated: CASSPESWDEQFF.

The chain carries TRBV7-8 and TRBJ2-7; D remains unclear. Per germline, CDR1 SGHVS and CDR2 FQNEAQ. The CDR3 is 13 residues long. V dropped 3 bases and J dropped 7 bases, with 13 bases sitting between them. The CDR3 sequence: CASSLTTHTEQYF. For the CDR3, the DNA is TGTGCCAGCAGCTTGACAACCCATACGGAGCAGTACTTC. Full variable domain (missing parts from reference TRBV7-8 and TRBJ2-7): GAGVSQSPRYKVAKRGQDVALRCDPISGHVSLFWYQQALGQGPEFLTYFQNEAQLDKSGLPSDRFFAERPEGSVSTLKIQRTQQEDSAVYLCASSLTTHTEQYFGPGTRLTVT.

The rearrangement links TRBV19 to TRBJ1-1; D might be TRBD1 (5 bases). The V end was cut by 1 base, the J end by 0 bases, with 12 bases between. CDR1 and CDR2 (germline): LNHDA, SQIVND (reference sequence). This CDR3 is 16 amino acids long. The CDR3 nucleotides are TGTGCCAGTAGTATAGGGGGCGGAGGTATGAACACTGAAGCTTTCTTT. Its translation: CASSIGGGGMNTEAFF.

The chain couples TRBV7-8 to TRBJ2-3; TRBD2 aligns across 13 bases. The CDR3 runs 16 residues. The V and J ends lost 5 bases and 2 bases, in that order; junction bases with no gene match: 4. Germline loops: CDR1 SGHVS, CDR2 FQNEAQ. CDR3 in amino acids: CASSHTSGRATDTQYF. CDR3 DNA: TGTGCCAGCAGCCATACTAGCGGGAGGGCCACAGATACGCAGTATTTT.

J is TRBJ2-1 and V is TRBV6-5, with D unclear. Germline assignment: CDR1 MNHEY and CDR2 SVGAGI. This CDR3 has 15 amino acids. V lost 7 bases to trimming and J lost 0 bases, with 13 bases between them. The CDR3 DNA follows: TGTGCCAGCACTAAACCGGGCCGCTCCTACAATGAGCAGTTCTTC. Protein sequence: CASTKPGRSYNEQFF.

The rearrangement joins TRBV28 to TRBJ2-3; possibly TRBD2 for D (6 bases). The germline CDR1 and CDR2 sequences are MDHEN and SYDVKM. The CDR3 runs to 13 residues. CDR3 nucleotide sequence: TGTGCGACCGCCGGGACTGGCACAGATACGCAGTATTTT. Translating gives CATAGTGTDTQYF.

The chain has TRBV24-1 and TRBJ2-1, with D perhaps being TRBD1 or TRBD2 (5 bases each). This CDR3 region has 16 residues. With 4 bases removed from V and 5 bases from J, the gap between germline ends came to 17 bases. From germline, CDR1 is KGHDR and CDR2 SFDVKD. The CDR3 sequence is CATSDPRGDLNNEQFF. The CDR3 nucleotides read TGTGCCACCAGTGACCCCCGGGGCGATTTGAACAATGAGCAGTTCTTC.

This chain uses TRBV7-3 with TRBJ2-1; 7 bases fit TRBD1. CDR1 is SGHTA, CDR2 FQGTGA, per germline. V lost 5 bases to trimming and J lost 4 bases; unmatched junction nucleotides: 8. The CDR3 runs to 15 residues. In nucleotides, the CDR3 is TGTGCCAGCAGCACGACAGGGAGAAATTACAATGAGCAGTTCTTC. Translating gives CASSTTGRNYNEQFF.

This clone appeared once. V gene TRBV10-3 combines with J gene TRBJ2-7, with D maybe TRBD2 (5 bases). CDR3 length equals 14 residues. With 3 bases removed from V and 2 bases from J, the gap between germline ends came to 11 bases. In germline, CDR1 is ENHRY, CDR2 SYGVKD. The CDR3 protein is CAISDSAGAYEQYF. The CDR3 DNA is TGTGCCATCAGTGATTCCGCGGGCGCCTACGAGCAGTACTTC.

This clone has just one count. This chain connects TRBV7-3 to TRBJ2-5; D is possibly TRBD2 (7 bases). The CDR3 totals 16 residues. Germline loops: CDR1 SGHTA, CDR2 FQGTGA. V was trimmed by 3 bases and J by 2 bases, leaving 16 bases between them. The CDR3 nucleotides read TGTGCCAGCAGCTTGGAGGGACAAGCGGGGCAAGAGACCCAGTACTTC. As protein: CASSLEGQAGQETQYF.

In its sample, this clone ranks as medium-sized. The CDR3 DNA sequence: TGTGCCAGCAGTGAAGGGACAGGGGACACCGGGGAGCTGTTTTTT. Its translation is CASSEGTGDTGELFF. This chain joins TRBV6-1 and TRBJ2-2, with 9 bases lining up with TRBD1. J lost 3 bases, V lost 1 base, and 0 bases had no gene match. Germline CDR1 is MNHNS and CDR2 is SASEGT. This CDR3 is 15 amino acids long.

The V and J genes are TRBV4-2 and TRBJ1-1; the match to TRBD1 covers 8 bases. The germline gives CDR1 LGHNA, CDR2 YNFKEQ. The CDR3 is 17 amino acids. Trimming took 0 bases from V and 1 from J; bases not matched to a gene: 7. CDR3 DNA sequence: TGTGCCAGCAGCCAAGATCTGGTCGGGACAGGGAACACTGAAGCTTTCTTT. It specifies CASSQDLVGTGNTEAFF.

The chain joins TRBV6-5 to TRBJ1-4; D is ambiguous. Germline V gives CDR1 MNHEY, CDR2 SVGAGI. The V gene lost 1 base and the J gene lost 6 bases, with 9 bases spanning the gap. The CDR3 is 14 residues long. The CDR3: CASSYLGRDEKLFF. The CDR3 DNA sequence: TGTGCCAGCAGTTACTTGGGGAGGGATGAAAAACTGTTTTTT.

The chain combines TRBV18 with TRBJ1-2, with TRBD1 as a possible D gene (5 bases). The CDR3 runs to 12 residues. Germline CDR1 and CDR2: KGHSH and LQKENI. The V end lost 5 bases, the J end lost 5 bases, and 9 bases lay between the germline ends. As DNA, the CDR3 is TGTGCCAGCTCAACTCCAGGGTATGGCTACACCTTC. Translation gives CASSTPGYGYTF.

J is TRBJ2-7 and V is TRBV24-1; D gene uncertain. From germline, CDR1 is KGHDR and CDR2 SFDVKD. This CDR3 has 15 residues. V lost 2 bases and J lost 2, with 12 bases in between. CDR3 nucleotides: TGTGCCACCAGTGATTCCCGTTCTGGCGCCTACGAGCAGTACTTC. Translating it yields CATSDSRSGAYEQYF.

This sequence joins TRBV10-3 and TRBJ2-1; maybe TRBD2 (6 bases). V lost 8 bases, J lost 7 bases, and 12 bases lay in between. From germline, CDR1 is ENHRY and CDR2 SYGVKD. This CDR3 comprises 12 residues. CDR3 sequence: CAIGGSGNEQFF. DNA of the CDR3: TGTGCCATCGGAGGGTCGGGTAATGAGCAGTTCTTC.

This clone has more than one count but fewer than ten. The chain uses TRBV5-4 and TRBJ1-6; D is undetermined. Germline lookup yields CDR1 SGHNT and CDR2 YYREEE (reference sequence). Trimming shortened V by 4 bases and J by 5 bases, and 16 bases separated the two germline ends. This CDR3 is built from 16 residues. CDR3 DNA sequence: TGTGCCAGCAGCCCTTTGGGCCCGGCGGATAATTCACCCCTCCACTTT. It translates to CASSPLGPADNSPLHF.

The V call is TRBV2, the J call TRBJ1-3; maybe TRBD1 (6 bases). This CDR3 is built from 15 residues. The germline V gene encodes CDR1 SNHLY and CDR2 FYNNEI. V lost 6 bases, J lost 6 bases, and 18 bases lay in between. DNA for the CDR3: TGTGCCAGCAGCCCCGAGGGGGACCGGGTAAACACCATATATTTT. Translated, it gives CASSPEGDRVNTIYF.

The CDR3 region is CASGDEQFF. CDR3 DNA: TGTGCCTCTGGCGATGAGCAGTTCTTC. J is TRBJ2-1 and V is TRBV25-1; unclear D gene. Germline CDR1 MGHDK, CDR2 SYGVNS. The CDR3 extends over 9 amino acids. V was clipped by 11 bases and J by 8 bases, with 7 bases between them.

V and J are TRBV27 and TRBJ2-7; D is ambiguous. Germline assignment: CDR1 MNHEY and CDR2 SMNVEV (reference sequence). V lost 7 bases and J 1 base, leaving 11 bases between the germline ends. The CDR3 covers 13 residues. The chain's CDR3 is CASTPSESYEQYF. CDR3 nucleotides: TGTGCCAGCACTCCCTCTGAATCCTACGAGCAGTACTTC.

Worth noting for this clone: Compared with germline, one end of the junction differs, possibly owing to a read error. The chain carries TRBV28 and TRBJ2-7; D remains unclear. This CDR3 spans 12 amino acids. The germline gives CDR1 MDHEN, CDR2 SYDVKM. CDR3 in DNA: TGTGCCAGCAGTGCCCCGGCGACCCGTAAGCACTTC. It yields the protein CASSAPATRKHF.

V gene TRBV7-2 combines with J gene TRBJ2-1; 7 bases agree with TRBD1. The germline V gene encodes CDR1 SGHTA and CDR2 FQGNSA. There are 18 residues in the CDR3. With V trimmed by 2 bases and J by 4 bases, 14 bases remained unmatched. The CDR3 DNA sequence: TGTGCCAGCAGCTTATCACCCTACAGGGGCGCAGGATACAATGAGCAGTTCTTC. Its translation is CASSLSPYRGAGYNEQFF.